These 9 T cell receptor beta chains originate from one sample sequenced in a study of cytomegalovirus exposure and HLA in healthy donors. 13 Jbeta primers and 60 Vbeta primers were used for the PCR. TCRdb keeps only in-frame clones here, not all; method: immunoSEQ multiplex PCR. Of 120,000 or so clones in the sample, 65% to 85% are singletons; the top ten hold under 3%. Sequences were obtained from PBMCs. The source of these receptors is a woman aged 40-49 years in good health and CMV-seropositive.

This clone was picked up a small number of times. The V gene is TRBV9, the J gene TRBJ2-7, with 8 bases lining up with TRBD1. Unmatched junction bases numbered 10, after V lost 4 bases and J lost 7 bases. The CDR3 totals 14 residues. Germline V lookup: CDR1 SGDLS, CDR2 YYNGEE. The CDR3 region is CASSTDRGFGEQYF. DNA of the CDR3: TGTGCCAGCAGCACTGACAGGGGTTTTGGGGAGCAGTACTTC.

The chain recombines TRBV6-1 with TRBJ2-1, with TRBD1 matching 9 bases. CDR3 length equals 15 residues. Losses at the gene ends were 4 bases for V and 3 bases for J; bases not matched to a gene: 4. In germline, CDR1 is MNHNS, CDR2 SASEGT. The CDR3 DNA follows: TGTGCCAGCAGTGTACAGGGGGCGGTCTACAATGAGCAGTTCTTC. Its protein product is CASSVQGAVYNEQFF.

This chain links TRBV6-1 with TRBJ2-7; possible D gene TRBD1, 6 bases. The germline gives CDR1 MNHNS, CDR2 SASEGT. The CDR3 is 16 residues long. V lost 0 bases, J lost 6 bases, and 18 bases lay in between. CDR3 sequence: CASSEAGYRVVSEQYF. The CDR3 DNA sequence: TGTGCCAGCAGTGAAGCTGGGTACAGGGTGGTAAGCGAGCAGTACTTC.

The rearrangement uses TRBV2 and TRBJ2-7, with D uncertain. CDR1 SNHLY and CDR2 FYNNEI come from the germline V gene. The CDR3 totals 12 residues. Trimming pared 6 bases from V and 2 bases from J, leaving 8 bases between. As DNA, the CDR3 is TGTGCCAGCAGCCAAGACACCTACGAGCAGTACTTC. Translating it yields CASSQDTYEQYF.

A single count supports this clone. This chain uses TRBV5-4 with TRBJ2-5; 15 nucleotides align to TRBD2. CDR1 and CDR2 (germline): SGHNT, YYREEE (reference sequence). Trimming took 0 bases from V and 5 from J; bases not matched to a gene: 5. This CDR3 has 17 amino acids. CDR3 residues: CASSLGTSGGARETQYF. In DNA form, the CDR3 reads TGTGCCAGCAGCTTGGGGACTAGCGGGGGGGCCCGGGAGACCCAGTACTTC.

Remarks on this clone: At one boundary the junction diverges from the germline segment, which might be a read error. The J gene is TRBJ2-1, the V gene TRBV5-8; TRBD2 is a possible D gene (5 bases). CDR3 length: 15 amino acids. Germline CDR1 and CDR2: SGHTS and YDEGEE. CDR3 region: CASSQDGGRYNEQFF. The CDR3 nucleotides are TGCGCCAGCAGCCAAGACGGCGGGCGCTACAATGAGCAGTTCTTC.

The chain couples TRBV27 to TRBJ2-3; 7 bases are shared with TRBD2. The germline gives CDR1 MNHEY, CDR2 SMNVEV (reference sequence). The V segment lost 1 base and the J segment 1 base; nucleotides outside the gene matches: 2. This CDR3 comprises 15 residues. The chain's CDR3 is CASSLLAGGTDTQYF. Written as DNA, the CDR3 is TGTGCCAGCAGTTTATTGGCGGGAGGCACAGATACGCAGTATTTT.

The chain uses TRBV29-1 and TRBJ2-7, with D maybe TRBD2 (5 bases). Germline values: CDR1 SQVTM, CDR2 ANQGSEA. This CDR3 is 13 amino acids long. V lost 6 bases and J 5 bases, leaving 17 bases between the germline ends. CDR3 in amino acids: CSVAGRVTHEQYF. For the CDR3, the DNA is TGCAGCGTCGCTGGGCGGGTAACCCACGAGCAGTACTTC.

This clone has a handful of counts. The chain couples TRBV4-3 to TRBJ2-3; 7 bases align to TRBD1. The V and J ends lost 0 bases and 7 bases, in that order; junction bases with no gene match: 13. The CDR3 spans 17 residues. Germline CDR1 and CDR2: LGHNA and YSLEER. As DNA, the CDR3 is TGCGCCAGCAGCCAAGATATTTTACGGCAGGGGGAAAATACGCAGTATTTT. As protein: CASSQDILRQGENTQYF.